A single sample is the source of the 2 T cell receptor beta chains below, sequenced in a study of shared clonotypes between healthy human individuals (dated by TCRdb to the early 2020s). The library was made by the immunoSEQ multiplex PCR assay. TCRdb provides this immuneACCESS table in a form limited to in-frame rearrangements. Some clones are lacking; in checked studies, under half of them reflect an unresolved V gene, and why the rest are absent is not known. Across this sample there are about 2.4 million clones, with 93% seen only once. Clones ranked in the top ten supply 0.35% to 0.45% of the sample. The sequenced sample was naive CD4+ T cells from PBMCs. The cell subset or site label on this specimen signifies: CD45RA+ positively selected. These receptors came from a young man in good health. Some clones in this sample may be carry-over from other donors' samples.

The chain links TRBV29-1 to TRBJ2-1; a weak D match, TRBD2 (6 bases). Germline V gene lookup returns CDR1 SQVTM and CDR2 ANQGSEA. V was trimmed by 4 bases and J by 8 bases, leaving 18 bases between them. The CDR3 covers 14 residues. Here the CDR3 DNA reads TGCAGCGTTGTGGGACTTAGATCGGTGGATGAGCAGTTCTTC. It translates to CSVVGLRSVDEQFF.

This rearrangement joins TRBV6-5 to TRBJ1-1; D remains unclear. Per germline, CDR1 MNHEY and CDR2 SVGAGI. This CDR3 is built from 11 residues. V gave up 2 bases and J gave up 7 bases, with 5 bases separating them. For the CDR3, the DNA is TGTGCCAGCAGTTACGGGCATGAAGCTTTCTTT. Translation: CASSYGHEAFF.